This T cell receptor (beta chain) was sequenced during a study of blood T cell repertoires in COVID-19. Study-level information: The United States, Italy and Spain supplied acute and convalescent COVID-19 samples. Nucleic acid was either cDNA or gDNA, and it came from T cells, B-cell-depleted T cells, or PBMCs.

Original processing methods: Scientists estimated how many nucleated cells there were by amplifying reference gene primers. Profiled with immunoSEQ multiplex PCR; TCRdb holds only in-frame clones, not every one. Clone size and the V and J calls come from that table; the DNA yielded D and trimming. Of 150,000 or so clones detected, roughly 84% appear once; the ten largest clones hold about 12%. This CDR3 has 14 residues. The germline V gene encodes CDR1 LGHDT and CDR2 YNNKEL (reference sequence). V was shortened by 1 base and J by 3 bases, with 10 bases between the two germline ends. The gene calls are TRBV3-1 (or the pseudogene TRBV3-2) and TRBJ2-7, with D possibly TRBD1 on 5 matching bases. The origin of this receptor is a woman in her fifties or sixties with COVID-19, enrolled during active disease. The sequencing sample was made of peripheral blood. The CDR3 spells CASSQAGSLYEQYF. CDR3 nucleotides: TGTGCCAGCAGCCAAGCAGGGTCCCTCTACGAGCAGTACTTC.